Listed here are 29 T cell receptor beta chains from one sample, sequenced in a study of T cells expressing NK-cell markers. One entry per CDR3 protein, without DNA, is what TCRdb gives after re-calling the 5' RACE reads. The sample includes 300,000 to 450,000 distinct CDR3 sequences. Sequencing was performed on blood T cells: a sorted CD56 or NKG2C T cell subset, CD4+ or CD8+ T cells, or bulk PBMC T cells (not recorded which). The origin of the receptors is a man aged 18 to 69 in good health.

This chain's CDR3 is CASRRDRESSGANVLTF. The chain has TRBV2 and TRBJ2-6; no DNA is available, so the TRBD1 call from TCRdb remains unchecked. Germline V gene sequence: CDR1 SNHLY, CDR2 FYNNEI. The CDR3 has 17 amino acids.

V and J are TRBV28 and TRBJ1-1; TCRdb outputs TRBD1, but without DNA this stays unchecked. The CDR3 loop spans 13 amino acids. Germline V lookup: CDR1 MDHEN, CDR2 SYDVKM. The CDR3 reads CASLRRDEKAAFF.

The V and J genes are TRBV3-1 and TRBJ2-6. The germline CDR1 and CDR2 sequences are LGHDT and YNNKEL (reference sequence). CDR3 size: 16 residues. CDR3 sequence reads: CASSQDTTSGANVLTF.

The chain has TRBV28 and TRBJ1-4; lacking DNA, the TRBD1 call made by TCRdb goes unchecked. This CDR3 has 14 residues. Germline CDR1 MDHEN, CDR2 SYDVKM. The CDR3 region is CASSNRGQVEKLFF.

The V call is TRBV7-2, the J call TRBJ1-2. The CDR3 runs to 16 residues. Looked up from germline, CDR1 is SGHTA and CDR2 is FQGNSA. The CDR3 region is CASSLERNLANYGYTF.

The rearrangement uses TRBV2 and TRBJ1-2; absent DNA, TCRdb's TRBD1 call cannot be checked. The CDR3 has 14 amino acids. CDR1 and CDR2 (germline): SNHLY, FYNNEI. The chain's CDR3 is CASTGLGHNYGYTF. The full variable domain, in which reference TRBV2 and TRBJ1-2 provide the parts outside the CDR3, is EPEVTQTPSHQVTQMGQEVILRCVPISNHLYFYWYRQILGQKVEFLVSFYNNEISEKSEIFDDQFSVERPDGSNFTLKIRSTKLEDSAMYFCASTGLGHNYGYTFGSGTRLTVV.

This chain connects TRBV6-2 or TRBV6-3 to TRBJ2-1; the D gene TCRdb calls, TRBD1, cannot be checked with no DNA. CDR1 is MNHEY and CDR2 is SVGEGT in the germline V gene. This CDR3 comprises 14 residues. CDR3 protein: CASSYSSRAGEQFF.

V gene TRBV4-2 combines with J gene TRBJ2-5; TCRdb designates TRBD1, a call that cannot be tested without DNA. Germline assignment: CDR1 LGHNA and CDR2 YNFKEQ. The length of the CDR3 is 15 residues. The CDR3 loop is CASSQEARLGGTQYF.

V gene TRBV11-2 combines with J gene TRBJ2-1; as DNA is missing, the TRBD2 call by TCRdb cannot be tested. The germline gives CDR1 SGHAT, CDR2 FQNNGV. This CDR3 contains 17 residues. CDR3 sequence: CASSLELGLAVYNEQFF.

This chain links TRBV7-2 with TRBJ2-2; TCRdb gives TRBD1 as the D gene, but with no DNA this cannot be confirmed. The CDR3 covers 16 residues. The germline V gene has CDR1 SGHTA and CDR2 FQGNSA. CDR3 loop: CASSFRDTTNTGELFF.

This chain joins TRBV28 and TRBJ2-7; TCRdb's D call, TRBD2, is unchecked because there is no DNA. From germline, CDR1 is MDHEN and CDR2 SYDVKM. The CDR3 totals 15 residues. CDR3 amino acids: CASCPGGSPSYEQYF.

The chain employs TRBV28 and TRBJ2-7; the D gene TCRdb calls, TRBD1, cannot be checked with no DNA. The CDR3 loop spans 14 amino acids. The germline V gene encodes CDR1 MDHEN and CDR2 SYDVKM. The CDR3 loop reads CASSIGDSLYEQYF.

This chain joins TRBV20-1 and TRBJ2-1; TCRdb calls TRBD2, which cannot be checked without DNA. The germline gives CDR1 DFQATT, CDR2 SNEGSKA (reference sequence). The CDR3 has 16 residues. The CDR3 sequence: CSADGIAGLLYNEQFF.

The chain employs TRBV6-5 and TRBJ2-2; lacking DNA, the TRBD1 call made by TCRdb goes unchecked. The germline CDR1 and CDR2 sequences are MNHEY and SVGAGI. The CDR3 is 16 amino acids. CDR3: CASSSIIRRGTGELFF.

The V gene is TRBV28, the J gene TRBJ2-3; there is no DNA to check the TCRdb D call of TRBD1. Germline lookup yields CDR1 MDHEN and CDR2 SYDVKM. The length of the CDR3 is 15 residues. The CDR3 protein is CASRTAGTGFDTQYF.

The V and J genes are TRBV20-1 and TRBJ2-1; the D call of TRBD2 rests on TCRdb alone, since no DNA is present to check it. CDR1 and CDR2 from the germline V gene are DFQATT and SNEGSKA (reference sequence). This CDR3 contains 13 residues. CDR3 residues: CSAKGTSWNEQFF.

The chain has TRBV7-2 and TRBJ2-2; TCRdb indicates TRBD2, and absent DNA this call remains unverified. Germline lookup yields CDR1 SGHTA and CDR2 FQGNSA. The CDR3 covers 16 residues. Here the CDR3 reads CASSSPSGGAAGELFF.

The CDR3 sequence is CASSEFGFANYGYTF. V gene TRBV25-1 combines with J gene TRBJ1-2. Germline V lookup: CDR1 MGHDK, CDR2 SYGVNS. CDR3 length: 15 residues.

This chain uses TRBV20-1 with TRBJ2-1; TCRdb calls TRBD2, which cannot be checked without DNA. The CDR3 is 16 amino acids. Germline CDR1 DFQATT, CDR2 SNEGSKA (reference sequence). The CDR3 is CSASAGTSFIRNEQFF.

The rearrangement uses TRBV18 and TRBJ1-6; TCRdb lists TRBD1, though no DNA is available to test this call. Germline assignment: CDR1 KGHSH and CDR2 LQKENI. The CDR3 is 13 amino acids. The CDR3 here is CASSSDRDSPLHF.

The CDR3 is CASSLADQRGNQQFF. This rearrangement joins TRBV12-3 or TRBV12-4 to TRBJ2-1; checking the TCRdb D call of TRBD2 is not possible without DNA. This CDR3 comprises 15 residues.

The rearrangement uses TRBV4-2 and TRBJ2-1; TCRdb gives TRBD2 as the D gene, but with no DNA this cannot be confirmed. Germline V lookup: CDR1 LGHNA, CDR2 YNFKEQ. The CDR3 sequence is 17 residues long. The CDR3 reads CASSQDPGGATGDEQFF.

The rearrangement uses TRBV7-8 and TRBJ2-3; TCRdb names TRBD1, which stays unverified in the absence of DNA. The CDR3 totals 17 residues. Germline-derived CDR1 and CDR2 are SGHVS and FQNEAQ. This CDR3 is CASSLVLRGKGTDTQYF. The variable domain in full, with the rest retrieved from reference TRBV7-8 and TRBJ2-3, is GAGVSQSPRYKVAKRGQDVALRCDPISGHVSLFWYQQALGQGPEFLTYFQNEAQLDKSGLPSDRFFAERPEGSVSTLKIQRTQQEDSAVYLCASSLVLRGKGTDTQYFGPGTRLTVL.

The rearrangement uses TRBV20-1 and TRBJ1-2; TCRdb's D call of TRBD1 is untestable without DNA. Germline CDR1 reads DFQATT; CDR2 reads SNEGSKA (reference sequence). The CDR3 is 15 amino acids. The CDR3 loop is CSARPGQGAANGYTF.

V usage is TRBV27 and J usage is TRBJ1-1; checking the TCRdb D call of TRBD1 is not possible without DNA. The CDR3 length is 15 residues. In germline, CDR1 is MNHEY, CDR2 SMNVEV (reference sequence). The CDR3 sequence: CASRSTGTGSTEAFF.

The rearrangement uses TRBV24-1 and TRBJ2-7; TCRdb picks TRBD1, but there is no DNA to check that call. There are 18 residues in the CDR3. Germline assignment: CDR1 KGHDR and CDR2 SFDVKD. The CDR3 reads CATSDLPNRDRSSYEQYF.

The chain's CDR3 is CASSLGQLPNYGYTF. J is TRBJ1-2 and V is TRBV6-1; lacking DNA, the TRBD1 call made by TCRdb goes unchecked. Germline assignment: CDR1 MNHNS and CDR2 SASEGT. CDR3 length: 15 residues.

This chain's CDR3 is CASSYNSFTYEQYF. The chain uses TRBV6-5 and TRBJ2-7. CDR1 MNHEY and CDR2 SVGAGI come from the germline V gene. This CDR3 is 14 amino acids long.

The chain recombines TRBV3-1 with TRBJ1-2; TCRdb's D call, TRBD1, is unchecked because there is no DNA. Per the germline V gene, CDR1 is LGHDT and CDR2 is YNNKEL (reference sequence). The CDR3 runs 13 residues. The CDR3 here is CASSQWEGEIYTF.